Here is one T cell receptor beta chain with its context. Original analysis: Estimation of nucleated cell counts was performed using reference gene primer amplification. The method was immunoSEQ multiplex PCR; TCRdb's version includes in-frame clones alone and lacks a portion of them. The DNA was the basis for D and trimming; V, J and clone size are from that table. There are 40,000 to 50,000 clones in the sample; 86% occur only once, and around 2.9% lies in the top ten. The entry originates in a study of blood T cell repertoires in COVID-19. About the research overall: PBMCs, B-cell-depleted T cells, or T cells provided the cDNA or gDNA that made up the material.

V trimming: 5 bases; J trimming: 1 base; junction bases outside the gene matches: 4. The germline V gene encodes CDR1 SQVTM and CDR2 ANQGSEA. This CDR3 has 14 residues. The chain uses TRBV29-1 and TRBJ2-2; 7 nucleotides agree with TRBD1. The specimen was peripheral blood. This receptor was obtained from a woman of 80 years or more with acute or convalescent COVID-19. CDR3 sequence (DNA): TGCAGCGTTCCGGACAGGCAGAACACCGGGGAGCTGTTTTTT. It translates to CSVPDRQNTGELFF.